Listed below are T cell receptor beta chains from one sample, sequenced in a study of human T cells and chemical hapten exposure. TCRdb used MiXCR to reprocess the RACE reads, holding one entry per CDR3 protein. The sample includes some 54,000 distinct CDR3 sequences, just under 10% seen only once; the top ten take over 1.5%. Sequenced material: whole blood, taken in connection with sensitization to the hapten diphenylcyclopropenone (DPC). The receptor set was obtained from a woman in her fifties or sixties with alopecia areata. Some clones in this sample may be carry-over from other donors' samples. CDR3s leave out the opening cysteine and the closing phenylalanine or tryptophan. The D gene is left open where the match is weak.

d_gene,j_gene,len,v_gene,CDR3aa
NA,TRBJ2-3,13,TRBV28,ASRSATASTDTQY
NA,TRBJ2-2,13,TRBV4-1,ASSQIAPNTGELF
NA,TRBJ1-1,11,TRBV10-3,AISGQQNTEAF
NA,TRBJ1-2,14,TRBV3-1,ASSRAGTPADYGYT
TRBD2,TRBJ2-5,10,TRBV10-2,ASSSSGETQY
NA,TRBJ2-3,13,TRBV19,ASSAPGLFLDTQY
NA,TRBJ2-3,15,TRBV4-2,ASSHHLGLTNTDTQY
TRBD1,TRBJ2-3,10,TRBV5-1,ASSRNRGAQY
TRBD1,TRBJ1-4,16,TRBV4-3,ASSQEGTGQIPNEKLF
NA,TRBJ1-1,12,TRBV28,ASSVRVEGTEAF
NA,TRBJ1-5,12,TRBV6-6,ASSLGGSNQPQH
NA,TRBJ1-1,11,TRBV27,ASSARRNTEAF
NA,TRBJ2-7,10,TRBV29-1,SVQGQGYEQY
NA,TRBJ2-1,14,TRBV12-3/TRBV12-4,ASSQNSGSSYNEQF
TRBD1,TRBJ1-2,14,TRBV29-1,SVGEKDRDTGYGYT
NA,TRBJ1-4,10,TRBV2,ASGTLNEKLF
NA,TRBJ1-1,12,TRBV5-1,ASSLEGFFTEAF
NA,TRBJ2-7,10,TRBV12-3/TRBV12-4,ASKTGSYEQY